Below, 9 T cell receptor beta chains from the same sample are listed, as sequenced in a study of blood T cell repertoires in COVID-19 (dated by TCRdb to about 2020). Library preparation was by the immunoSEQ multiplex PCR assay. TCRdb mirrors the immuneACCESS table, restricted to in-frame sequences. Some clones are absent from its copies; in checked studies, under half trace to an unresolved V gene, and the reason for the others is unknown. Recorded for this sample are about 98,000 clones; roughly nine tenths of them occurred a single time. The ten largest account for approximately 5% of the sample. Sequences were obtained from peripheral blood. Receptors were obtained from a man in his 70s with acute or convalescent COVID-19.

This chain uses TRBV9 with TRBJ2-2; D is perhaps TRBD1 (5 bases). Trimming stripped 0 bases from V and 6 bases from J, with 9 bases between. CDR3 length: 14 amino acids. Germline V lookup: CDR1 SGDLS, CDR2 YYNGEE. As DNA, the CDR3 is TGTGCCAGCAGCGTAGGGCCAGGGCCCGGGGAGCTGTTTTTT. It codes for CASSVGPGPGELFF. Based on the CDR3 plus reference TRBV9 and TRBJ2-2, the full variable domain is DSGVTQTPKHLITATGQRVTLRCSPRSGDLSVYWYQQSLDQGLQFLIQYYNGEERAKGNILERFSAQQFPDLHSELNLSSLELGDSALYFCASSVGPGPGELFFGEGSRLTVL.

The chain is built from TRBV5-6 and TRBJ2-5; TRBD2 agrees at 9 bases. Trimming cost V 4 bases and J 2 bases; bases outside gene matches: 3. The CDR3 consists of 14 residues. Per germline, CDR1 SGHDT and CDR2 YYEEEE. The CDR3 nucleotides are TGTGCCAGCAGCCCGAGCGGGGGGCAAGAGACCCAGTACTTC. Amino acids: CASSPSGGQETQYF.

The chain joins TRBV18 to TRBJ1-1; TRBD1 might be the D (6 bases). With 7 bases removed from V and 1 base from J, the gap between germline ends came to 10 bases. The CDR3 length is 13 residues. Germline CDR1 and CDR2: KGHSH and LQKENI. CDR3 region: CASWGGQNTEAFF. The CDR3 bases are TGTGCCAGCTGGGGGGGACAGAACACTGAAGCTTTCTTT.

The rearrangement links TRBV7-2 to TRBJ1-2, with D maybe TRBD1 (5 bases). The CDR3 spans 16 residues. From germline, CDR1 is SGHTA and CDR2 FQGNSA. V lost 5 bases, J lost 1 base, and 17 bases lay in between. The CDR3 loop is CASSPAVGGSNYGYTF. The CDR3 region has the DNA TGTGCCAGCAGCCCAGCCGTGGGGGGAAGTAACTATGGCTACACCTTC.

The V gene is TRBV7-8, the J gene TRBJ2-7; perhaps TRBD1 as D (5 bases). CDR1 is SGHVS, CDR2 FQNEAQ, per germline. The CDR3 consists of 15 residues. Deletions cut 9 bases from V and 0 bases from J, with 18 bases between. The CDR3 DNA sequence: TGTGCCAGTACCGACAGCGAACGAGTCTCCTACGAGCAGTACTTC. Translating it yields CASTDSERVSYEQYF.

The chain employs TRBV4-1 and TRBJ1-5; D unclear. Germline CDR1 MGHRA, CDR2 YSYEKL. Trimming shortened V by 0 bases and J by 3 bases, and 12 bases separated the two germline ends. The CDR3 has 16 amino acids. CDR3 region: CASSQDLAGPNQPQHF. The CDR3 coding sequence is TGCGCCAGCAGCCAAGATCTCGCGGGTCCCAATCAGCCCCAGCATTTT.

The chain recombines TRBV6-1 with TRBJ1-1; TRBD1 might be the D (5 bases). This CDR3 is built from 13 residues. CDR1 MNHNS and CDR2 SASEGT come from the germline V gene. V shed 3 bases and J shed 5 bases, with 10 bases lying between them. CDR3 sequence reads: CASSEGGVTEAFF. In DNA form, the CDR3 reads TGTGCCAGCAGTGAGGGGGGAGTAACTGAAGCTTTCTTT.

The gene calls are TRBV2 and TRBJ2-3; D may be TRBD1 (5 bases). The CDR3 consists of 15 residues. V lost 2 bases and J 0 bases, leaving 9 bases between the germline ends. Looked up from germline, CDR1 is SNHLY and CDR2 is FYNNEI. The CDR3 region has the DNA TGTGCCAGCAGTGAACATGACAGTAGCACAGATACGCAGTATTTT. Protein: CASSEHDSSTDTQYF.

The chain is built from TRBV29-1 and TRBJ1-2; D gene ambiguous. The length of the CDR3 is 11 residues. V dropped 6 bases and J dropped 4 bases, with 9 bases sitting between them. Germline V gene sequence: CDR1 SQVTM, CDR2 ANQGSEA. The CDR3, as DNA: TGCAGCGTCCACGGTACCTATGGCTACACCTTC. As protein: CSVHGTYGYTF. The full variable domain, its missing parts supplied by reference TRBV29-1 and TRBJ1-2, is SAVISQKPSRDICQRGTSLTIQCQVDSQVTMMFWYRQQPGQSLTLIATANQGSEATYESGFVIDKFPISRPNLTFSTLTVSNMSPEDSSIYLCSVHGTYGYTFGSGTRLTVV.